A selection of T cell receptor beta chains follows, all from one sample in a study of blood T cells in healthy people across ages. Each CDR3 protein gets one entry after TCRdb re-called the 5' RACE reads with MiXCR. Seen here are more than 450,000 distinct CDR3 sequences, over 25% observed once, and the top ten hold over 3.5%. This sample also appeared in a second study, on T cells of mothers and their children.

Sequencing used blood. The receptor source for this set is a boy younger than 10 in good health. The CDR3 runs from the conserved cysteine through the conserved F or W. A D gene is named only where the DNA matches it firmly. Clone size is not always given. Where it is, it says once, few, many or a class for expanded clones.

v_gene,abundance,d_gene,j_gene,CDR3nt,CDR3aa
TRBV29-1,-,TRBD2,TRBJ2-1,TGCAGCGTTGACACGGGAGGATACAATGAGCAGTTCTTC,CSVDTGGYNEQFF
TRBV5-1,few,TRBD1,TRBJ1-2,TGCGCCAGCAGCCCCTCCGGGACAGGGCCCTATGGCTACACCTTC,CASSPSGTGPYGYTF
TRBV5-1,-,TRBD2,TRBJ2-1,TGCGCCAGCAGCTCAGGTCAGCGGGAGAGCTCTTACAATGAGCAGTTCTTC,CASSSGQRESSYNEQFF
TRBV11-2,-,-,TRBJ1-3,TGTGCCAGCAGCTTAGCTCACGGCTCTGGAAACACCATATATTTT,CASSLAHGSGNTIYF
TRBV12-3/TRBV12-4,few,TRBD2,TRBJ2-7,TGTGCCAGCAGTTACCGACTAGCTACCCTCCTGGACGAGCAGTACTTC,CASSYRLATLLDEQYF
TRBV6-2/TRBV6-3,-,TRBD1,TRBJ2-5,TGTGCCAGCTGTTTATTACCGACAGGGCCCCACCAAGAGACCCAGTACTTC,CASCLLPTGPHQETQYF
TRBV7-2,few,-,TRBJ1-4,TGTGCCAGCAGCCGAGACAGGAACAATGAAAAACTGTTTTTT,CASSRDRNNEKLFF
TRBV4-1,-,TRBD1,TRBJ2-5,TGCGCCAGCAGCCCTTACGACAGGGCCAGGGAGACCCAGTACTTC,CASSPYDRARETQYF
TRBV12-3/TRBV12-4,-,TRBD1,TRBJ1-4,TGTGCCAGCAGTTTACGTGGGACAGATAGTGAAAAACTGTTTTTT,CASSLRGTDSEKLFF
TRBV11-2,-,TRBD2,TRBJ2-3,TGTGCCGGCAGCCAATCAGCGGGAGGGCCAGATACGCAGTATTTT,CAGSQSAGGPDTQYF
TRBV10-2,few,-,TRBJ2-4,TGCGCCAGCAGTAGGGGGGTCAAGGCCAAAAACATTCAGTACTTC,CASSRGVKAKNIQYF
TRBV7-6,few,TRBD2,TRBJ2-3,TGTGCCAGCAGCTTAGGGTCTAGCGGTCTTGGGGATACGCAGTATTTT,CASSLGSSGLGDTQYF
TRBV7-6,-,-,TRBJ2-7,TGTGCCAGCAGCTTAGCCGGCGGCCTAAGATACGAGCAGTACTTC,CASSLAGGLRYEQYF
TRBV7-9,-,TRBD1,TRBJ2-5,TGTGCCAGCAGCTTGGGACAGGGGAACCAAGAGACCCAGTACTTC,CASSLGQGNQETQYF
TRBV29-1,-,TRBD1,TRBJ1-2,TGCAGCGTGGGACAGGGGGCTCTCGGCTACACCTTC,CSVGQGALGYTF